This T cell receptor (beta chain) was documented in a study of blood T cell repertoires in COVID-19. Looking at the study overall: Some COVID-19 samples were acute and others convalescent; all came from the United States, Italy and Spain. PBMCs, B-cell-depleted T cells, or T cells were the source of the cDNA or gDNA that made up the material.

Original handling: Amplification of reference gene primers was used by the study to estimate nucleated cell counts. Using immunoSEQ multiplex PCR, the repertoire was profiled, and TCRdb retains in-frame clones only, with some absent. That table supplies the V and J calls and clone size; D and trimming were determined from the DNA. This repertoire shows 84,000 or so clones, about 80% found once; its top ten account for around 21%. V was clipped by 8 bases and J by 6 bases; unmatched bases: 2. The CDR3 covers 12 residues. Germline values: CDR1 MNHEY, CDR2 SVGAGI. This clonotype originated in a woman of 80 years or more with acute or convalescent COVID-19. This rearrangement joins TRBV6-5 to TRBJ1-5; TRBD1 agrees at 9 bases. Input material: peripheral blood. Here the CDR3 DNA reads TGTGCCAGCGGACAGGGGCGTCAGCCCCAGCATTTT. Its translation: CASGQGRQPQHF.